Sequencing of this T cell receptor beta chain was carried out in a study of Graves' ophthalmopathy and Graves' hyperthyroidism. The authors amplified TCR beta CDR3 regions, and they did so from RNA transcripts for repertoire sequencing. RT-PCR with HTBI primers came first, then second-round multiplex PCR. One entry per CDR3 protein results from TCRdb running MiXCR on the multiplex PCR reads. The sample lists about 1.1 million distinct CDR3 sequences; 36% were seen once. This CDR3 is 13 amino acids long. Germline lookup yields CDR1 SGHTS and CDR2 YDEGEE. The V gene lost 4 bases and the J gene lost 1 base, with 8 bases spanning the gap. This clonotype occurred a few times.

The chain employs TRBV5-8 and TRBJ2-5; the D is unclear. The receptor's source is an adult man with Graves' hyperthyroidism. Sequencing was performed on peripheral blood or thyroid tissue (not recorded which). Written as DNA, the CDR3 is TGTGCCAGCAGCCGCTTGATCCAAGAGACCCAGTACTTC. Translated, it gives CASSRLIQETQYF.